The 7 T cell receptor beta chains listed next were all sequenced from one sample in a study of blood T cell repertoires in COVID-19. Profiled with immunoSEQ multiplex PCR; TCRdb holds only in-frame clones, not every one. The data contain 60,000 to 75,000 clones, 70% to 90% of them singletons. Sequences were obtained from peripheral blood. The receptor set was obtained from a woman between 45 and 60 years old with COVID-19, enrolled during active disease.

V usage is TRBV5-5 and J usage is TRBJ2-3, with D possibly TRBD1 on 5 matching bases. Germline CDR1 reads SGHKS; CDR2 reads YYEKEE (reference sequence). The CDR3 runs 15 residues. V was pared by 0 bases and J by 4 bases, with 12 bases between. The CDR3 sequence is CASSLAVRVSDTQYF. For the CDR3, the DNA is TGTGCCAGCAGCTTGGCCGTCAGGGTCTCAGATACGCAGTATTTT.

The chain combines TRBV19 with TRBJ2-3; 11 nucleotides match TRBD2. Per germline, CDR1 LNHDA and CDR2 SQIVND (reference sequence). Germline trimming cut 5 bases from V and 0 bases from J; bases unmatched to any gene: 7. The CDR3 has 17 amino acids. In DNA form, the CDR3 reads TGTGCCAGTAGTCTCTCACGACTAGCGGGAAGCACAGATACGCAGTATTTT. Protein sequence: CASSLSRLAGSTDTQYF.

J is TRBJ2-3 and V is TRBV2; 7 bases fit TRBD2. This CDR3 has 16 amino acids. Germline V gene sequence: CDR1 SNHLY, CDR2 FYNNEI. Trimming cost V 2 bases and J 2 bases; bases outside gene matches: 7. The CDR3 loop is CASSEYLADFTDTQYF. DNA of the CDR3: TGTGCCAGCAGTGAATATCTAGCGGACTTCACAGATACGCAGTATTTT.

This chain links TRBV2 with TRBJ2-3, with D perhaps matching TRBD2 (6 bases). The CDR3 has 16 residues. Trimming removed 6 bases at V and 1 base at J, with 17 bases between. CDR1 SNHLY and CDR2 FYNNEI come from the germline V gene. Written as DNA, the CDR3 is TGTGCCAGCAGGTCCGGAGGGGAAGGCGGCACAGATACGCAGTATTTT. Protein: CASRSGGEGGTDTQYF.

The chain recombines TRBV19 with TRBJ2-6, with a possible D match to TRBD2 (5 bases). Germline CDR1 and CDR2: LNHDA and SQIVND (reference sequence). The V and J ends lost 3 bases and 4 bases respectively, with 13 bases between them. The CDR3 extends over 16 amino acids. The CDR3 sequence is CASSMRLPGGANVLTF. The CDR3 DNA is TGTGCCAGTAGTATGCGACTCCCGGGGGGGGCCAACGTCCTGACTTTC.

The chain combines TRBV6-2 or TRBV6-3 with TRBJ2-2, with 9 bases that match TRBD2. The CDR3 totals 16 residues. With V trimmed by 4 bases and J by 0 bases, 3 bases remained unmatched. Germline V gives CDR1 MNHEY, CDR2 SVGEGT. The CDR3 DNA follows: TGTGCCAGCAGTTCGCTAGCGGGATCGAACACCGGGGAGCTGTTTTTT. Residues: CASSSLAGSNTGELFF.

The CDR3 DNA follows: TGTGCCAGCAGGGATGGCGGACTAGCGAACACCGGGGAGCTGTTTTTT. Protein: CASRDGGLANTGELFF. The chain couples TRBV2 to TRBJ2-2; 7 positions agree with TRBD2. J was trimmed by 0 bases and V by 6 bases; bases with no gene match: 7. CDR1 and CDR2 (germline): SNHLY, FYNNEI. The CDR3 runs to 16 residues.